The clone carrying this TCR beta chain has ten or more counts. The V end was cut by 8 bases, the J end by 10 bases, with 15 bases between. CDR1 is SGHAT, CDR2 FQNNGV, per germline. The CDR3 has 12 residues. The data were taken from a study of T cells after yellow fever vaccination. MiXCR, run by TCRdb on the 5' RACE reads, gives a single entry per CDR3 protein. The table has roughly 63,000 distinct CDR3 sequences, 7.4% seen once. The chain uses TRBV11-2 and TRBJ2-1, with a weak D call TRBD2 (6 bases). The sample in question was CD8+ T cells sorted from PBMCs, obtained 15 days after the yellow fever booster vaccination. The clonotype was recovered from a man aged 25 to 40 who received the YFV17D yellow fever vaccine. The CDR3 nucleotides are TGTGCCAGCCGTGGGGTGGAGGGGGAGCAGTTCTTC. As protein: CASRGVEGEQFF.